This T cell receptor (beta chain) emerged from a study of cytomegalovirus exposure and HLA in healthy donors. The PCR contained 60 Vbeta and 13 Jbeta primers. Some clones are missing from TCRdb's copy, which holds only in-frame ones; the method was immunoSEQ multiplex PCR. The sample has some 220,000 clones, 70% to 90% seen once; the top ten hold about 0.25%. Unmatched junction bases numbered 7, after V lost 2 bases and J lost 10 bases. The CDR3 runs to 15 residues. Germline values: CDR1 SEHNR, CDR2 FQNEAQ (reference sequence). The receptor's source is a girl between 2 and 10 years old in good health and CMV-seronegative. J is TRBJ1-6 and V is TRBV7-9; 8 bases line up with TRBD1. The sequenced sample was PBMCs. For the CDR3, the DNA is TGTGCCAGCAGCTTACGGCAGGGGGCCGAGTCACCCCTCCACTTT. This encodes CASSLRQGAESPLHF.